This T cell receptor beta chain was captured by sequencing in a study of shared clonotypes between healthy human individuals. General study results and limits: In the sorted subsets, rarefaction showed sequencing was incomplete despite large depth.

The CDR3 is made up of 15 amino acids. Unmatched junction bases numbered 2, after V lost 4 bases and J lost 2 bases. Per the germline V gene, CDR1 is SGHAT and CDR2 is FQNNGV. TCRdb's table, derived via immunoSEQ multiplex PCR, lists solely in-frame clones and lacks some. Among more than 2 million clones listed, roughly 95% were seen once. In the CD4+ fraction, cells were divided into CD45RA+ naive and CD45RA-negative memory subsets. A remark on this clone: Its antigen is not identified.

Sequencing used naive CD4+ T cells sorted from blood. Subset reported: CD45RA+ positively selected. The receptor's source is a man in his late teens or twenties in good health. V gene TRBV11-2 combines with J gene TRBJ1-3, with 10 nucleotides matching TRBD1. The chain's CDR3 is CASSSDRGPGNTIYF. In DNA form, the CDR3 reads TGTGCCAGCAGCTCAGACAGGGGGCCTGGAAACACCATATATTTT.